Each of the 14 T cell receptor beta chains below was sequenced from the same sample in a study of tumor-infiltrating lymphocytes in primary liver carcinoma. Blood RNA came from unsorted whole blood; germline DNA was also extracted. Researchers generated TCR beta cDNA from around 510 ng of total RNA, relying on a constant-region primer. Libraries of TCR beta came from three nested multiplex PCR rounds with slightly modified ARM-PCR. The first two PCR rounds used TRBV1-TRBV30 primers with a Cbeta primer, around 10 cycles each. TCRdb used MiXCR to reprocess the multiplex PCR reads, holding one entry per CDR3 protein. The repertoire holds 330,000 or so distinct CDR3 sequences, with about 61% as singletons. The specimen sequenced was peripheral blood. All receptors come from a man between 35 and 55 years old with primary liver carcinoma and hepatitis B virus infection.

In DNA, the CDR3 is TGTGCCATTAGTTCCGTCACTGAAGCTTTCTTT. Its protein is CAISSVTEAFF. The chain is built from TRBV6-6 and TRBJ1-1; D is ambiguous. V was cut by 10 bases and J by 4 bases, with 10 bases left in between. Germline CDR1 reads MNHNY; CDR2 reads SVGAGI (reference sequence). CDR3 length: 11 residues.

Regarding this clonotype: A clone one base away is much larger, so this may be a read error. This chain connects TRBV6-5 to TRBJ2-1; 9 nucleotides line up with TRBD2. This CDR3 region has 14 residues. Germline V lookup: CDR1 MNHEY, CDR2 SVGAGI. V gave up 6 bases and J gave up 10 bases; unmatched junction bases: 10. This CDR3 is CASSRGTSRREQFF. In DNA form, the CDR3 reads TGTGCCAGCAGCCGCGGGACTAGCAGAAGAGAGCAGTTCTTC.

As to this clonotype: Mismatch with germline at one junction end may stem from a read error. J is TRBJ1-2 and V is TRBV10-3; D possibly corresponds to TRBD1 (6 bases). Per the germline V gene, CDR1 is ENHRY and CDR2 is SYGVKD. There are 16 residues in the CDR3. CDR3 bases: TGTGCCATCAGTGAGTATTTGGACAGATCCAACTATTGCTACACCTTC. Translated, it gives CAISEYLDRSNYCYTF.

This clonotype was recorded at least ten times. V is TRBV11-2 and J is TRBJ2-7; D not certain. Germline loops: CDR1 SGHAT, CDR2 FQNNGV. Trimming shortened V by 5 bases and J by 2 bases, and 7 bases separated the two germline ends. This CDR3 has 12 residues. For the CDR3, the DNA is TGTGCCAGCAGCCCAAGCCCCTACGAGCAGTACTTC. Amino acid sequence: CASSPSPYEQYF.

A word on this clonotype: A much larger clone sits a single nucleotide away, making a read error possible. This sequence joins TRBV10-1 and TRBJ2-1, with D perhaps TRBD1 (6 bases). With 3 bases removed from V and 8 bases from J, the gap between germline ends came to 14 bases. CDR3 size: 14 residues. Germline loops: CDR1 WNHNN, CDR2 SYGVQD (reference sequence). Written as DNA, the CDR3 is TGCGCCAGCAGTGATACTTTAGCAGGGGATGAGCAGTTCTTC. Encoded protein: CASSDTLAGDEQFF.

On this clonotype: This sequence may be a read error, since a much larger clone differs from it by one base. The genes are TRBV10-3 and TRBJ2-5; TRBD2 aligns across 7 bases. The V gene's germline CDR1 is ENHRY and CDR2 SYGVKD. There are 12 residues in the CDR3. Written as DNA, the CDR3 is TGTGCCGTCAGTAGCGGGCAAGAGACCCAGTACTTC. Amino acid sequence: CAVSSGQETQYF.

This clonotype was seen more than once but under ten times. The chain links TRBV18 to TRBJ2-5; TRBD2 aligns across 11 bases. CDR1 is KGHSH, CDR2 LQKENI, per germline. CDR3 length equals 17 residues. J lost 1 base, V lost 2 bases, and 6 bases had no gene match. CDR3 bases: TGTGCCAGCTCACCAGGTACTAGCGGGAGACCCCAAGAGACCCAGTACTTC. Translated, it gives CASSPGTSGRPQETQYF. Using reference TRBV18 and TRBJ2-5 for the parts outside the CDR3, the full variable domain is NAGVMQNPRHLVRRRGQEARLRCSPMKGHSHVYWYRQLPEEGLKFMVYLQKENIIDESGMPKERFSAEFPKEGPSILRIQQVVRGDSAAYFCASSPGTSGRPQETQYFGPGTRLLVL.

In regard to this clonotype: The conserved phenylalanine or tryptophan normally closing the CDR3 is absent here, so this likely arose from a read error. The V gene is TRBV11-2, the J gene TRBJ2-7; 14 positions agree with TRBD2. The CDR3 runs to 14 residues. Germline CDR1 SGHAT, CDR2 FQNNGV. CDR3 protein: CTSSRLAGGYEQYL. CDR3 DNA sequence: TGTACCAGTTCGAGACTAGCGGGAGGGTACGAGCAGTACTTA.

Comment on this clonotype: This CDR3 fails to terminate in the conserved phenylalanine or tryptophan, so it likely reflects a read error. The V call is TRBV12-3 or TRBV12-4, the J call TRBJ2-5; 9 nucleotides align to TRBD2. The V gene end was trimmed by 6 bases and the J gene end by 4 bases; junction bases not matched to a gene: 3. This CDR3 comprises 13 residues. CDR3 DNA sequence: TGTGCCAGCAGCCTACTAGCGGGAGAGACCCAGTACTTA. Encoded protein: CASSLLAGETQYL.

Turning to this clonotype: The junction departs from the called germline gene at one end, perhaps through a read error. The chain recombines TRBV9 with TRBJ2-7; D is possibly TRBD2 (6 bases). The length of the CDR3 is 14 residues. Germline lookup yields CDR1 SGDLS and CDR2 YYNGEE. The chain's CDR3 is CASSSPRGAYEQYF. As DNA, the CDR3 is TGTGCCAGCAGCTCCCCCCGCGGGGCCTACGAACAGTACTTC.

The chain combines TRBV11-2 with TRBJ2-7, with D possibly TRBD1 on 5 matching bases. Germline loops: CDR1 SGHAT, CDR2 FQNNGV. The length of the CDR3 is 14 residues. Trimming stripped 8 bases from V and 2 bases from J, with 16 bases between. The CDR3 reads CASGPGHLAYEQYF. The CDR3 DNA is TGTGCCAGCGGCCCAGGACACCTGGCCTACGAGCAGTACTTC.

Note on this clonotype: Germline is not matched at one junction end, which may reflect a read error. The rearrangement uses TRBV11-2 and TRBJ2-3; no clear D. CDR1 and CDR2 (germline): SGHAT, FQNNGV. The length of the CDR3 is 10 residues. The chain's CDR3 is CAGSGDTQYF. The CDR3 DNA sequence: TGTGCCGGTAGTGGAGATACGCAGTACTTT.

Of note for this clonotype: As the CDR3 is not closed by the conserved phenylalanine or tryptophan, this likely results from a read error. This sequence joins TRBV11-2 and TRBJ2-7; D may be TRBD1 or TRBD2 (6 bases each). CDR1 is SGHAT and CDR2 is FQNNGV in the germline V gene. CDR3 length: 14 residues. Trimming took 5 bases from V and 4 from J, leaving 15 bases between them. This CDR3 is CASSQKGGLYEQYS. In DNA form, the CDR3 reads TGTGCCAGCAGCCAAAAGGGGGGATTGTACGAGCAGTACTCC.

Comment on this clonotype: An end of the junction differs from the germline gene, which may be a read error. The gene calls are TRBV30 and TRBJ1-3; D might be TRBD1 (5 bases). Germline V lookup: CDR1 GTSNPN, CDR2 SVGIG (reference sequence). CDR3 length: 17 amino acids. Here the CDR3 reads CAWSPLEKGFSGDTIYF. The CDR3 region has the DNA TGTGCCTGGAGCCCACTCGAAAAGGGGTTTTCTGGAGACACCATATATTTT.